This TCR beta chain came from a study of response to subunit inactivated influenza vaccine. Whole-study results and caveats: Only a handful of new T cells, the authors suggested, are recruited with each seasonal influenza vaccination.

In its sample, this clonotype was seen a few times. The antigen is undetermined. CDR3 size: 14 residues. Germline trimming cut 6 bases from V and 3 bases from J; bases unmatched to any gene: 7. Germline V gene sequence: CDR1 LNHDA, CDR2 SQIVND (reference sequence). TCRdb analysed the RT-PCR reads with MiXCR anew, one entry per CDR3 protein. Of roughly 500,000 distinct CDR3 sequences listed, about 15% are singletons. The source material was CD4+ T cells sorted from PBMCs, sampled roughly 24 months after vaccination. The rearrangement links TRBV19 to TRBJ2-7; 8 positions match TRBD1. The clonotype originates from a man between 50 and 70 years old who received an inactivated influenza vaccine. Written as DNA, the CDR3 is TGTGCCAGTAGCGGACAGGGTTGGAGCTACGAGCAGTACTTC. As protein: CASSGQGWSYEQYF.